Each of the 17 T cell receptor beta chains below was sequenced from the same sample in a study of blood T cell repertoires in COVID-19. Produced via immunoSEQ multiplex PCR; TCRdb's table is partial and in-frame only. In the table there are 220,000 or so clones, 82% of which are singletons. Sample: PBMCs or T cells enriched from blood (not recorded which). The source of these receptors is an older woman who had recovered from COVID-19.

The V call is TRBV5-1, the J call TRBJ1-2; D might be TRBD1 (6 bases). The V gene lost 0 bases and the J gene lost 3 bases, with 24 bases spanning the gap. This CDR3 region has 19 residues. The germline V gene has CDR1 SGHRS and CDR2 YFSETQ. CDR3: CASSLEGGARGARDYGYTF. CDR3 DNA: TGCGCCAGCAGCTTGGAAGGGGGGGCGAGAGGAGCGCGAGACTATGGCTACACCTTC.

This chain uses TRBV21-1 with TRBJ1-6; the DNA was not compared with TRBD1, the D call given in the table. TRBV21-1 is a pseudogene segment. The CDR3 runs to 14 residues. In DNA, the CDR3 is TGTGCCAGCAGCAATCAGGAAGATAATTCACCCCTCCACTTT. Translation gives CASSNQEDNSPLHF.

The chain has TRBV2 and TRBJ1-6, with TRBD1 matching over 8 bases. Trimming removed 6 bases from V and 9 bases from J; junction bases left unmatched: 10. The germline gives CDR1 SNHLY, CDR2 FYNNEI. The CDR3 loop spans 15 amino acids. The CDR3 nucleotides are TGTGCCAGCAGAGGCGGACAGGGAGGTGGTTCACCCCTCCACTTT. Amino acid sequence: CASRGGQGGGSPLHF. Looking up the rest from reference TRBV2 and TRBJ1-6 gives the full variable domain: EPEVTQTPSHQVTQMGQEVILRCVPISNHLYFYWYRQILGQKVEFLVSFYNNEISEKSEIFDDQFSVERPDGSNFTLKIRSTKLEDSAMYFCASRGGQGGGSPLHFGNGTRLTVT.

This chain connects TRBV12-3 or TRBV12-4 to TRBJ2-1; D gene unclear. The CDR3 runs to 13 residues. V lost 2 bases to trimming and J lost 5 bases, with 7 bases between them. The CDR3 loop is CASSLSQNNEQFF. Here the CDR3 DNA reads TGTGCCAGCAGTTTATCTCAGAACAATGAGCAGTTCTTC.

V and J are TRBV7-8 and TRBJ1-3; D is ambiguous. This CDR3 region has 17 residues. CDR1 and CDR2 from the germline V gene are SGHVS and FQNEAQ. The V and J ends lost 0 bases and 3 bases respectively, with 15 bases between them. The CDR3 DNA is TGTGCCAGCAGCTTAGCGCGAGTGGAGAAGTATGGAAACACCATATATTTT. As protein: CASSLARVEKYGNTIYF. Using reference TRBV7-8 and TRBJ1-3 for the parts outside the CDR3, the full variable domain is GAGVSQSPRYKVAKRGQDVALRCDPISGHVSLFWYQQALGQGPEFLTYFQNEAQLDKSGLPSDRFFAERPEGSVSTLKIQRTQQEDSAVYLCASSLARVEKYGNTIYFGEGSWLTVV.

This chain connects TRBV4-1 to TRBJ2-1; TRBD2 matches at 8 bases. The CDR3 covers 19 residues. V shed 0 bases and J 5 bases; nucleotides not matched to a gene: 15. The germline V gene has CDR1 MGHRA and CDR2 YSYEKL. This CDR3 is CASSQDPPSGSGKHNEQFF. DNA of the CDR3: TGCGCCAGCAGCCAAGATCCACCCTCTGGTAGCGGGAAACACAATGAGCAGTTCTTC.

The rearrangement uses TRBV7-2 and TRBJ2-7; 14 positions agree with TRBD2. The length of the CDR3 is 15 residues. The germline V gene encodes CDR1 SGHTA and CDR2 FQGNSA. V lost 4 bases to trimming and J lost 4 bases; unmatched junction nucleotides: 3. CDR3 coding DNA: TGTGCCAGCAGCTCGAGGACTAGCGGGAGGTACGAGCAGTACTTC. This encodes CASSSRTSGRYEQYF.

The DNA of the CDR3 is TGTGCCAGCTCGGGGACAGGGGGCATCCGCTCCTACGAGCAGTACTTC. Translated, it gives CASSGTGGIRSYEQYF. The chain is built from TRBV18 and TRBJ2-7; 12 bases are shared with TRBD1. The CDR3 runs to 16 residues. CDR1 and CDR2 from the germline V gene are KGHSH and LQKENI. The J segment lost 0 bases and the V segment lost 6 bases, leaving 6 bases of the junction unmatched.

This rearrangement joins TRBV18 to TRBJ1-6; 11 bases match TRBD1. Germline V lookup: CDR1 KGHSH, CDR2 LQKENI. V dropped 1 base and J dropped 1; count of bases not matched to a gene: 3. This CDR3 is built from 18 residues. The CDR3 protein is CASSPQGQGESYNSPLHF. CDR3 DNA sequence: TGTGCCAGCTCACCACAGGGACAGGGGGAATCCTATAATTCACCCCTCCACTTT.

The V gene is TRBV23-1, the J gene TRBJ1-6, with D maybe TRBD1 (5 bases). TRBV23-1 is an ORF for which the function is uncertain. The CDR3 extends over 17 amino acids. V dropped 3 bases and J dropped 2 bases, with 14 bases sitting between them. The DNA of the CDR3 is TGCGCCAGCAGTCACCCGAAGGGGTGGCCCTATAATTCACCCCTCCACTTT. Translation gives CASSHPKGWPYNSPLHF.

The CDR3 spells CASSVNRFQPQHF. The CDR3, as DNA: TGTGCCAGTAGTGTGAACAGGTTTCAGCCCCAGCATTTT. This sequence joins TRBV19 and TRBJ1-5, with a weak D call TRBD1 (5 bases). The CDR3 has 13 residues. Germline CDR1 is LNHDA and CDR2 is SQIVND (reference sequence). V lost 5 bases to trimming and J lost 6 bases, with 11 bases between them.

The chain employs TRBV5-1 and TRBJ2-2, with TRBD2 matching 9 bases. This CDR3 is 13 amino acids long. V was pared by 4 bases and J by 6 bases, with 1 base of the junction left unmatched. Looked up from germline, CDR1 is SGHRS and CDR2 is YFSETQ. CDR3 sequence reads: CASSAGGAGELFF. The CDR3 region has the DNA TGCGCCAGCAGCGCGGGGGGGGCCGGGGAGCTGTTTTTT.

CDR3 nucleotides: TGTGCCAGTAGCACAGGGAGAACTAATGAAAAACTGTTTTTT. This codes for CASSTGRTNEKLFF. The rearrangement joins TRBV19 to TRBJ1-4, with D perhaps TRBD1 (6 bases). The germline CDR1 and CDR2 sequences are LNHDA and SQIVND (reference sequence). V dropped 6 bases and J dropped 1 base, with 9 bases sitting between them. The CDR3 runs 14 residues. Full variable domain (rest looked up from reference TRBV19 and TRBJ1-4): DGGITQSPKYLFRKEGQNVTLSCEQNLNHDAMYWYRQDPGQGLRLIYYSQIVNDFQKGDIAEGYSVSREKKESFPLTVTSAQKNPTAFYLCASSTGRTNEKLFFGSGTQLSVL.

This CDR3 reads CASSPPGLSYEQYF. DNA of the CDR3: TGTGCCAGCAGCCCCCCGGGACTGAGCTACGAGCAGTACTTC. The V and J genes are TRBV13 and TRBJ2-7; TRBD2 might be the D (6 bases). The germline V gene has CDR1 PRHDT and CDR2 FYEKMQ (reference sequence). V was pared by 5 bases and J by 3 bases, with 14 bases between. CDR3 length: 14 amino acids.

This clone was detected once. This chain connects TRBV18 to TRBJ1-3; 9 positions agree with TRBD1. The V segment lost 5 bases and the J segment 3 bases; nucleotides outside the gene matches: 2. This CDR3 spans 14 amino acids. The germline V gene has CDR1 KGHSH and CDR2 LQKENI. In DNA, the CDR3 is TGTGCCAGCTCAGGGACAGGGAGTGGAAACACCATATATTTT. Translating it yields CASSGTGSGNTIYF.

In its sample, this clone was seen once. The gene calls are TRBV6-2 or TRBV6-3 and TRBJ1-5; D may be TRBD1 (6 bases). The CDR3 loop spans 15 amino acids. Trimming cost V 2 bases and J 5 bases, with 13 bases left between them. Germline V lookup: CDR1 MNHEY, CDR2 SVGEGT. The CDR3 coding sequence is TGTGCCAGCAGTTACCCCACAGGGCGGGATCAGCCCCAGCATTTT. Its translation is CASSYPTGRDQPQHF.

This chain links TRBV7-6 with TRBJ2-7, with 7 bases fitting TRBD2. CDR1 and CDR2 from the germline V gene are SGHVS and FNYEAQ. This CDR3 is built from 15 residues. The V and J ends lost 4 bases and 0 bases, in that order; junction bases with no gene match: 6. The CDR3 reads CASSSTSASSYEQYF. The CDR3, as DNA: TGTGCCAGCAGCTCTACTAGCGCTAGCTCCTACGAGCAGTACTTC.